The clone carrying this TCR beta chain was counted at least ten times. Amplification of ligated cDNA took four PCR rounds with SP2 and nested alpha and beta constant primers. TCRdb called the 5' RACE reads again in MiXCR, with one record for every CDR3 protein. The sample carries over 45,000 distinct CDR3 sequences, over 3.5% recorded once. The data stem from a study of naive and memory T cell subsets. This CDR3 contains 14 residues. The V and J ends lost 10 bases and 2 bases respectively, with 15 bases between them. CDR1 and CDR2 (germline): MNHEY, SVGEGT. TCR cDNA received a 3' ligated oligonucleotide that carried a UMI.

The chain employs TRBV6-2 or TRBV6-3 and TRBJ2-1, with a tentative D call TRBD2 (6 bases). This TCR was recovered from a female donor in good health. CDR3 coding DNA: TGTGCCACCTGCTCCGCGGGAACCTACAATGAGCAGTTCTTC. Translation gives CATCSAGTYNEQFF.